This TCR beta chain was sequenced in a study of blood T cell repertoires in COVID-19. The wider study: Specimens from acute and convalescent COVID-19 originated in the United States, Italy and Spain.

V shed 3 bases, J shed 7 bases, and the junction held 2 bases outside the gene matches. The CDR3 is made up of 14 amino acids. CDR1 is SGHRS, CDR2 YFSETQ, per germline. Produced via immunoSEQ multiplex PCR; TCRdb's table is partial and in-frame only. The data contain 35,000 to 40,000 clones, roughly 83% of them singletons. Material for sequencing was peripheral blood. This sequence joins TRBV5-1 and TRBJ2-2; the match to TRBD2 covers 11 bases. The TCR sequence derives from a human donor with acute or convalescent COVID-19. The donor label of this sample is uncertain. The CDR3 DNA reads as TGCGCCAGCAGCTCCCTAGCGGGGGGCGGGGAGCTGTTTTTT. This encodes CASSSLAGGGELFF. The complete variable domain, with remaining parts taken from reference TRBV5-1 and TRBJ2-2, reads KAGVTQTPRYLIKTRGQQVTLSCSPISGHRSVSWYQQTPGQGLQFLFEYFSETQRNKGNFPGRFSGRQFSNSRSEMNVSTLELGDSALYLCASSSLAGGGELFFGEGSRLTVL.